The following is a T cell receptor (beta chain) sequence with its context. Its cognate antigen is unknown. Corrective surgery for congenital heart defects was being performed on the healthy Finnish infants who were the donors. This sample is part of a study of human thymus T cells. The V gene's germline CDR1 is MNHEY and CDR2 SMNVEV (reference sequence). The CDR3 totals 14 residues. With V trimmed by 5 bases and J by 4 bases, 8 bases remained unmatched. The data were produced by immunoSEQ multiplex PCR, yet TCRdb's version contains in-frame clones alone and is incomplete. The repertoire includes 45,000 to 50,000 clones, about 95% of them detected once, and over 0.15% sits in the top ten. General study results and limits: There appeared to be biased usage of V and J genes in thymic and blood repertoires.

Sequenced: blood. The receptor was derived from a girl in the first two years of life with a congenital heart defect but otherwise immunologically healthy. The chain links TRBV27 to TRBJ2-7, with 7 bases matching TRBD2. CDR3 in amino acids: CASSHSGPAYEQYF. Here the CDR3 DNA reads TGTGCCAGCAGTCATAGCGGGCCCGCTTACGAGCAGTACTTC.